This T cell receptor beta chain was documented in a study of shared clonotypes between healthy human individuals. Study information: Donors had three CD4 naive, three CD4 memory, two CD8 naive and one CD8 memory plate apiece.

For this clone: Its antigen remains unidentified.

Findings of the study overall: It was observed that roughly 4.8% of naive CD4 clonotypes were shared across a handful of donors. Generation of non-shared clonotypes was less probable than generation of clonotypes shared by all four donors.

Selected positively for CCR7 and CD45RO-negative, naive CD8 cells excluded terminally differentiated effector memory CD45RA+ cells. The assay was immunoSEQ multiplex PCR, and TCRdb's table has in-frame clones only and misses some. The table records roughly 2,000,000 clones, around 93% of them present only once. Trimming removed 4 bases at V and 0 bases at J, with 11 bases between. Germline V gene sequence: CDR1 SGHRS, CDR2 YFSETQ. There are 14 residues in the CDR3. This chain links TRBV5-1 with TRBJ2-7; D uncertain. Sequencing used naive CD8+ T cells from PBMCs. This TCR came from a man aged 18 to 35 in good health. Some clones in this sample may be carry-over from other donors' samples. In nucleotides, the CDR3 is TGCGCCAGCAGCCCGTGGGTTAGCTCCTACGAGCAGTACTTC. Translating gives CASSPWVSSYEQYF.